One sample yielded the 5 T cell receptor beta chains listed below, sequenced in a study of blood T cells in healthy people across ages. A second about 6 to 12 cycle PCR used barcoded and J-beta primers. Each CDR3 protein gets one entry after TCRdb re-called the 5' RACE reads with MiXCR. The table includes 650,000 to 1,000,000 distinct CDR3 sequences, about half detected once. The sample comprised blood. The receptors stem from an elderly man in good health.

This chain connects TRBV11-1 to TRBJ2-5; no definite D call. Per germline, CDR1 SGHAT and CDR2 FQDESV (reference sequence). This CDR3 is 15 amino acids long. The V gene lost 5 bases and the J gene lost 2 bases, with 15 bases spanning the gap. The CDR3 DNA reads as TGTGCCAGCAGCCCAAGGTCCGCAGTACAAGAGACCCAGTACTTC. It is translated as CASSPRSAVQETQYF. Full variable domain (outside the CDR3, taken from reference TRBV11-1 and TRBJ2-5): EAEVAQSPRYKITEKSQAVAFWCDPISGHATLYWYRQILGQGPELLVQFQDESVVDDSQLPKDRFSAERLKGVDSTLKIQPAELGDSAMYLCASSPRSAVQETQYFGPGTRLLVL.

The chain recombines TRBV29-1 with TRBJ2-3; 7 bases are a match to TRBD2. Germline-derived CDR1 and CDR2 are SQVTM and ANQGSEA. CDR3 length: 14 residues. Unmatched junction bases numbered 11, after V lost 7 bases and J lost 4 bases. The CDR3 here is CSGRGRTGADTQYF. As DNA, the CDR3 is TGCAGCGGGCGCGGGAGAACAGGCGCAGATACGCAGTATTTT.

In this sample, this clonotype turned up a few times. The J gene is TRBJ2-1, the V gene TRBV24-1; TRBD2 matches at 12 bases. The CDR3 runs 16 residues. V shed 1 base, J shed 9 bases, and the junction held 6 bases outside the gene matches. The germline CDR1 and CDR2 sequences are KGHDR and SFDVKD. This chain's CDR3 is CATSDFRLAGEPEQFF. CDR3 nucleotide sequence: TGTGCCACCAGTGATTTTAGACTAGCGGGAGAGCCTGAGCAGTTCTTC.

A remark on this clonotype: Relative to the germline gene, one junction end is altered; a read error may explain this. J is TRBJ2-3 and V is TRBV4-3; 7 bases agree with TRBD2. The CDR3 runs 15 residues. Germline lookup yields CDR1 LGHNA and CDR2 YSLEER. CDR3 amino acids: CASSQEREATDAQYF. The CDR3, as DNA: TGCGCCAGCAGCCAAGAACGGGAGGCCACAGATGCGCAGTATTTT.

The chain is built from TRBV5-1 and TRBJ1-4; maybe TRBD1 (5 bases). Trimming stripped 0 bases from V and 8 bases from J, with 14 bases between. The CDR3 loop spans 15 amino acids. The germline V gene has CDR1 SGHRS and CDR2 YFSETQ. CDR3 amino acids: CASSLAGGFAEKLFF. DNA of the CDR3: TGCGCCAGCAGCTTGGCCGGGGGTTTTGCCGAAAAACTGTTTTTT.